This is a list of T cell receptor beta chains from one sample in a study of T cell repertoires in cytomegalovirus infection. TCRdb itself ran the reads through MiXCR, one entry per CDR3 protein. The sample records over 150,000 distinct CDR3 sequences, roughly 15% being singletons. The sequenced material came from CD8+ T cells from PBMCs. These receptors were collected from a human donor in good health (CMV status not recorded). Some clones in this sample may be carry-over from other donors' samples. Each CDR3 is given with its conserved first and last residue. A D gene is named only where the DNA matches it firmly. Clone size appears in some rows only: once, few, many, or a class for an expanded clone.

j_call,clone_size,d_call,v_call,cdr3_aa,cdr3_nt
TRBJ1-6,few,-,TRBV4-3,CASSQDQSRSPLHF,TGCGCCAGCAGCCAAGATCAGTCGAGATCACCCCTCCACTTT
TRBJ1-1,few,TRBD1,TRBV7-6,CASSSGTGPGRAFF,TGTGCCAGCAGTTCCGGGACAGGGCCCGGTAGAGCTTTCTTT
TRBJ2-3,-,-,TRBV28,CASSWGPTEGTDTQYF,TGTGCCAGCAGTTGGGGACCGACGGAGGGCACAGATACGCAGTATTTT
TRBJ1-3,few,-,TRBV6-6,CASSYGEGEVYTIYF,TGTGCCAGCAGTTACGGCGAGGGAGAGGTTTACACCATATATTTT
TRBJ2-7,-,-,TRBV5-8,CASSTRRDEQYF,TGTGCCAGCAGCACAAGGCGGGATGAGCAGTACTTC
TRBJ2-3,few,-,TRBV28,CASSSPPSSRRTDTQYF,TGTGCCAGCAGCTCCCCCCCGAGTTCCCGGCGCACAGATACGCAGTATTTT
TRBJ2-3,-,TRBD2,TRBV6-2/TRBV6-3,CASSYQLAGGPTDTQYF,TGTGCCAGCAGTTACCAACTAGCGGGGGGGCCCACAGATACGCAGTATTTT
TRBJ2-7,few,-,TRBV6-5,CASSYSIGEGYSYEQYF,TGTGCCAGCAGTTACTCGATAGGTGAGGGATACTCCTACGAGCAGTACTTC
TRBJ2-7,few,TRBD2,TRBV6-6,CASSPTIAGSSYEQYF,TGTGCCAGCAGTCCAACGATAGCGGGCAGCTCCTACGAGCAGTACTTC
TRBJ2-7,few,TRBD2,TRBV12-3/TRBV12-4,CASSLGSSGGPEEEQYF,TGTGCCAGCAGTTTAGGGTCTAGCGGGGGCCCGGAGGAAGAGCAGTACTTC
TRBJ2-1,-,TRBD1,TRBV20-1,CSARVDRVSYNEQFF,TGCAGTGCTAGAGTCGACAGGGTCTCCTACAATGAGCAGTTCTTC
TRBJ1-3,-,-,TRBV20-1,CSAREQGTRGNTIYF,TGCAGTGCTAGAGAACAGGGAACGAGAGGAAACACCATATATTTT
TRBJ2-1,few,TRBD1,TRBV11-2,CASMLQGFSYNEQFF,TGTGCCAGCATGCTACAGGGGTTCTCCTACAATGAGCAGTTCTTC
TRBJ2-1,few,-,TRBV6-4,CASSDIIGGREQFF,TGTGCCAGCAGTGATATTATAGGAGGGAGAGAGCAGTTCTTC
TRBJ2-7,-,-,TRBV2,CASSEPGTIYEQYF,TGTGCCAGCAGTGAACCCGGGACAATCTACGAGCAGTACTTC